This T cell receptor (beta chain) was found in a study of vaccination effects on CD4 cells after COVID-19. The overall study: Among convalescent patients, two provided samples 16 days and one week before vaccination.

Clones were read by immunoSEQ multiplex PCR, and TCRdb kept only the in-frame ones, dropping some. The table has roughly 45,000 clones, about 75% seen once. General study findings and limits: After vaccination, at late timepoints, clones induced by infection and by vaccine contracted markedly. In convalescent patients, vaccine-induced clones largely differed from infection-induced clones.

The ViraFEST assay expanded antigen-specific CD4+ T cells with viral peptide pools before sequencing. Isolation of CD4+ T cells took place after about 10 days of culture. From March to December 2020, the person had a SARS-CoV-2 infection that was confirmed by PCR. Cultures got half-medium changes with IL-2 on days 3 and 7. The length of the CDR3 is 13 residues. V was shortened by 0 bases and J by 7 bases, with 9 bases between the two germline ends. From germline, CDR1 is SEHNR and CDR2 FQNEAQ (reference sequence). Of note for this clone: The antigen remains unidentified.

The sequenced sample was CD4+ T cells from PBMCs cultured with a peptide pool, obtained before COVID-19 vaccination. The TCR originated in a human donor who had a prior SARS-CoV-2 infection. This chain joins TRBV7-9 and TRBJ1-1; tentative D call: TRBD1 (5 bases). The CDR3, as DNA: TGTGCCAGCAGCTTAGCAGGGGAGGGTGAAGCTTTCTTT. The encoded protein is CASSLAGEGEAFF. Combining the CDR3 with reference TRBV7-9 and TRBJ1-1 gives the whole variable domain DTGVSQNPRHKITKRGQNVTFRCDPISEHNRLYWYRQTLGQGPEFLTYFQNEAQLEKSRLLSDRFSAERPKGSFSTLEIQRTEQGDSAMYLCASSLAGEGEAFFGQGTRLTVV.